Listed below are T cell receptor beta chains from one sample, sequenced in a study of vaccination effects on CD4 cells after COVID-19. Their antigen targets remain unknown. TCRdb's table, derived via immunoSEQ multiplex PCR, lists solely in-frame clones and lacks some. This table holds some 11,000 clones, around 74% found once. Sequences were derived from CD4+ T cells from PBMCs cultured with HCoV-229E spike peptides, sampled before COVID-19 vaccination. The receptors here all came from a human donor who received a COVID-19 vaccine. The CDR3 runs from the conserved cysteine through the conserved F or W. Fields, in order: V gene, J gene, CDR3 protein.

TRBV4-1,TRBJ2-7,CASSQGPPVYEQYF
TRBV15,TRBJ1-1,CATSGRWGGTGNTEAFF
TRBV7-9,TRBJ2-3,CASSLGLADTQYF
TRBV27,TRBJ1-6,CASSLTGQGFPSPLHF
TRBV5-1,TRBJ1-4,CASSSAPGQGGEKLFF
TRBV2,TRBJ2-1,CASSGEVPNEQFF
TRBV5-6,TRBJ2-3,CASSLTGFGGTDTQYF
TRBV5-1,TRBJ1-1,CASSLDQGDTEAFF
TRBV5-1,TRBJ2-6,CASSSDWGANVLTF
TRBV28,TRBJ1-1,CASSLSRGPKAFF
TRBV28,TRBJ1-3,CASSRYFPGGQGSGNTIYF
TRBV4-1,TRBJ2-7,CASSQDLGLAGRSSYEQYF
TRBV6-1,TRBJ1-5,CASSEGVRGNQPQHF
TRBV7-9,TRBJ2-3,CASSATGGWTDTQYF
TRBV10-3,TRBJ2-1,CAISQVAPNEQFF
TRBV3-1/TRBV3-2,TRBJ2-2,CASSQIAGAGELFF
TRBV28,TRBJ2-2,CASSGYRELFF
TRBV11-2,TRBJ1-1,CASSLEGQGTEAFF
TRBV30,TRBJ2-7,CAWRMGGASHF
TRBV25-1,TRBJ1-6,CASSGPGQVNSPLHF
TRBV12-3/TRBV12-4,TRBJ1-6,CASSSNRVSPLHF
TRBV25-1,TRBJ1-2,CAHPTGGANGYTF
TRBV29-1,TRBJ2-7,CSATTTTYEQYF
TRBV9,TRBJ2-7,CASSAGDRTAWDEQYF
TRBV4-2,TRBJ2-5,CASSQYSGGASETQYF
TRBV7-9,TRBJ2-1,CASSLGTSGRVWGNEQFF
TRBV5-1,TRBJ2-7,CASSVRGSSYEQYF
TRBV3-1/TRBV3-2,TRBJ1-1,CASTPPGQGLGFF
TRBV19,TRBJ1-1,CASSLDSLNTEAFF
TRBV4-1,TRBJ2-3,CASSQDRAGIRGDTQYF
TRBV20-1,TRBJ1-4,CSATEGTGDEKLFF
TRBV29-1,TRBJ1-2,CSVAQGSIYGYTF
TRBV5-3,TRBJ1-4,CARSLGQGVGTNEKLFF
TRBV4-1,TRBJ2-5,CASSQSGTGGETQYF
TRBV7-7,TRBJ1-6,CASSFPGTGAQFSYNSPLHF
TRBV3-1/TRBV3-2,TRBJ2-1,CASSQDSGRTYNEQFF
TRBV24-1,TRBJ2-3,CATSDHRGTLTDTQYF
TRBV28,TRBJ1-2,CASRGGPDSYGYTF
TRBV7-9,TRBJ2-5,CASSLAGQGETQYF
TRBV9,TRBJ1-4,CASSVGTVNEKLFF
TRBV19,TRBJ2-1,CASTNENEQFF
TRBV3-1/TRBV3-2,TRBJ2-4,CASSGTGGIAKNIQYF
TRBV5-1,TRBJ1-2,CASSLEKTSYGYTF
TRBV29-1,TRBJ1-2,CSVVLGSYGYTF
TRBV10-3,TRBJ1-2,CAISESGQVGYGYTF
TRBV7-2,TRBJ2-2,CASTFVGELFF
TRBV5-6,TRBJ1-6,CASSSEGGSYNSPLHF
TRBV6-2/TRBV6-3,TRBJ1-2,CASSLGWTNYGYTF
TRBV28,TRBJ2-2,CASRRQGAGGELFF
TRBV28,TRBJ2-7,CASSPVGTFSYEQYF
TRBV7-9,TRBJ2-7,CASSLDAGQGAREQYF
TRBV2,TRBJ2-7,CASRGGLAGNYEQYF
TRBV4-1,TRBJ2-5,CASSQRLTETQYF
TRBV3-1/TRBV3-2,TRBJ1-1,CASSHGFTEAFF
TRBV7-6,TRBJ2-1,CASSLESGTRNEQFF
TRBV4-2,TRBJ1-1,CASSFQGRAEAFF
TRBV11-2,TRBJ2-7,CASSPSRRNLYEQYF